This TCR beta chain was recorded in a study of CD8+ T cells in alopecia areata. Study results and caveats: TCR sharing was clearer in mice than between patients, perhaps partly owing to patient HLA diversity. Affected scalp, especially in alopecia totalis/universalis, had a higher clonality than normal scalp did.

In each case, RNA was isolated and then reverse transcribed into cDNA as the sequencing template. Only in-frame clones appear in the TCRdb table, and some are missing; sequencing was by immunoSEQ multiplex PCR. The data show about 200,000 clones, 45% to 70% seen once. The V gene lost 2 bases and the J gene lost 3 bases, with 9 bases spanning the gap. Germline V CDR1 and CDR2: SGHRS, YFSETQ. The CDR3 is 13 amino acids. A remark on this clone: Its matching antigen is unknown.

The TCR originated in a human donor in good health. Sequencing was performed on CD8+ T cells sorted from blood. The chain carries TRBV5-1 and TRBJ2-7; D gene ambiguous. For the CDR3, the DNA is TGCGCCAGCAGCTTCGGTTTAGGCTACGAGCAGTACTTC. Protein: CASSFGLGYEQYF.